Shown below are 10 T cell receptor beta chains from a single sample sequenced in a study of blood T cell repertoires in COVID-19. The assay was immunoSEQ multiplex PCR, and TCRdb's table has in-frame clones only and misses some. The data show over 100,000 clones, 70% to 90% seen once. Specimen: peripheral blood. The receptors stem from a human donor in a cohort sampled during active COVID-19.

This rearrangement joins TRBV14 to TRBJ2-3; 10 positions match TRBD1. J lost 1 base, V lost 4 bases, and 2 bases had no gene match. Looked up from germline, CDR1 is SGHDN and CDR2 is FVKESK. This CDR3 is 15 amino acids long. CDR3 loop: CASSPGTGGTDTQYF. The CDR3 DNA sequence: TGTGCCAGCAGCCCAGGGACAGGGGGCACAGATACGCAGTATTTT.

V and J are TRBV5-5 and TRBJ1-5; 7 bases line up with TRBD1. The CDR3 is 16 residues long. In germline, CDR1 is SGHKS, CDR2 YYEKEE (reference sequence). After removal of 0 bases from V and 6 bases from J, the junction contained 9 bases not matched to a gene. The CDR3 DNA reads TGTGCCAGCAGCTTGGGAGGGGGCTCGATTCTTCAGCCCCAGCATTTT. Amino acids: CASSLGGGSILQPQHF.

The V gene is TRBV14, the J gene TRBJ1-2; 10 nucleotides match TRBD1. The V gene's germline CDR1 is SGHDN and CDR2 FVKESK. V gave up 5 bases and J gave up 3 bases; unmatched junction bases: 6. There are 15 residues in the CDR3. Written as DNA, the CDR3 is TGTGCCAGCAGCGGCCGGGGACAGGGGTACTATGGCTACACCTTC. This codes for CASSGRGQGYYGYTF.

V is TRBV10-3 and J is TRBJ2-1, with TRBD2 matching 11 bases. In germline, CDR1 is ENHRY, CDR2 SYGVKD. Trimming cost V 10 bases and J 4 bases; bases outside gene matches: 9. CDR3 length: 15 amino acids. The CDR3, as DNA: TGTGCCACGATGGGTAGCGGGAGGGAGTACAATGAGCAGTTCTTC. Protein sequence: CATMGSGREYNEQFF.

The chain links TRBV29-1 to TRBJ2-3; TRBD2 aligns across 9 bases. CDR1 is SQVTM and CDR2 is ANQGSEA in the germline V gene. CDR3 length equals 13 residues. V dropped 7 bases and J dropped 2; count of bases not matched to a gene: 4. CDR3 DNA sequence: TGCAGCGGCGGGGGGGGGAACACAGATACGCAGTATTTT. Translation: CSGGGGNTDTQYF.

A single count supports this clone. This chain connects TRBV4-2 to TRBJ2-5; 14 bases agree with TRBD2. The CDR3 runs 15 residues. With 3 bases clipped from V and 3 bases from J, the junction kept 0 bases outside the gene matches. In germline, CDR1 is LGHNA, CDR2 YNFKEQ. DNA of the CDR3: TGTGCCAGCAGCCAGGGACTAGCGGGAGAAGAGACCCAGTACTTC. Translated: CASSQGLAGEETQYF.

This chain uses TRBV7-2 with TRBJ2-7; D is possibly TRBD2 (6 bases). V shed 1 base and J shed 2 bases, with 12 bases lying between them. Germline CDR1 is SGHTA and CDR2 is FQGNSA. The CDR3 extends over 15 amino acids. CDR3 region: CASSLGRGRTYEQYF. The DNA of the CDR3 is TGTGCCAGCAGCTTAGGGCGGGGCAGAACCTACGAGCAGTACTTC.

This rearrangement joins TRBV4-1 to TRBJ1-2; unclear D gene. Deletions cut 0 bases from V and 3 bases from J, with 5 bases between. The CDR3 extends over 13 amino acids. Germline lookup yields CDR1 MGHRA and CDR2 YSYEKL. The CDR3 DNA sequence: TGCGCCAGCAGCCAAGATCTTCACTATGGCTACACCTTC. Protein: CASSQDLHYGYTF.

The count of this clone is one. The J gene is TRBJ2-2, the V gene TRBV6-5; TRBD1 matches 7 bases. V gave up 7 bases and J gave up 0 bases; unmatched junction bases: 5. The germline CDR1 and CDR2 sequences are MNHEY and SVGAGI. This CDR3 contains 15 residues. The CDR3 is CASTTGWPNTGELFF. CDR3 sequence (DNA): TGTGCCAGCACGACAGGGTGGCCGAACACCGGGGAGCTGTTTTTT.

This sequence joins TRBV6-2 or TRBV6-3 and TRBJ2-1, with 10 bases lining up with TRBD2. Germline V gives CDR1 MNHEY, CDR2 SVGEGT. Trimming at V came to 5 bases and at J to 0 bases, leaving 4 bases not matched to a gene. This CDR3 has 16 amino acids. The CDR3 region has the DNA TGTGCCAGCAGTAGGACTAGCGGATACTCCTACAATGAGCAGTTCTTC. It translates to CASSRTSGYSYNEQFF.